A selection of T cell receptor beta chains follows, all from one sample in a study of blood T cell repertoires in COVID-19. Generated by immunoSEQ multiplex PCR, the TCRdb table keeps only in-frame clones and is missing some. The sample has under 200,000 clones; about four fifths are singletons. The sample taken for sequencing was peripheral blood. The receptors were gathered from a woman aged 60-75 years with COVID-19, enrolled during active disease. Both conserved end residues are part of each CDR3. Fields, in order: CDR3 protein, CDR3 DNA, J gene, D gene, clone size, V gene. A D gene is named only where the DNA matches it firmly. Clone sizes are given selectively: once, few, many, or a class where the clone is expanded.

CASSSTGGGSNQPQHF	TGTGCCAGTAGTAGCACAGGGGGCGGGAGCAATCAGCCCCAGCATTTT	TRBJ1-5	TRBD1	few	TRBV19
CASSRTGGSGGELFF	TGTGCCAGCAGCCGAACAGGGGGCAGTGGCGGGGAGCTGTTTTTT	TRBJ2-2	TRBD1	.	TRBV5-4
CASRTMSGRVNEQFF	TGTGCCAGTAGGACAATGAGCGGGAGGGTCAATGAGCAGTTCTTC	TRBJ2-1	TRBD2	.	TRBV19
CASSQGYRGANYGYTF	TGCGCCAGCAGCCAAGGTTACAGGGGAGCTAACTATGGCTACACCTTC	TRBJ1-2	TRBD1	.	TRBV4-3
CASSMDRISDTQYF	TGTGCCAGCAGCATGGACAGGATTTCAGATACGCAGTATTTT	TRBJ2-3	TRBD1	.	TRBV11-2
CASSRDSSSETQYF	TGTGCCAGCAGCCGGGACTCCTCGAGCGAGACCCAGTACTTC	TRBJ2-5	.	.	TRBV5-4
CAIATGDTEAFF	TGTGCCATCGCGACAGGGGACACTGAAGCTTTCTTT	TRBJ1-1	TRBD1	.	TRBV10-3
CASSQDRGQGAGEQFF	TGTGCCAGCAGCCAAGATCGGGGACAGGGGGCCGGTGAGCAGTTCTTC	TRBJ2-1	TRBD1	.	TRBV4-2
CASSPRRDEYEQYF	TGTGCCAGCTCACCTAGGAGGGATGAGTACGAGCAGTACTTC	TRBJ2-7	.	few	TRBV18
CASSHLAKNIQYF	TGTGCCAGCAGCCACCTAGCCAAAAACATTCAGTACTTC	TRBJ2-4	.	.	TRBV3-1/TRBV3-2
CASSLAQGPYGYTF	TGTGCCAGCAGCTTGGCCCAGGGGCCCTATGGCTACACCTTC	TRBJ1-2	.	once	TRBV5-4
CASSVLAGGPDEQFF	TGTGCCAGCAGCGTACTAGCGGGAGGGCCCGATGAGCAGTTCTTC	TRBJ2-1	TRBD2	.	TRBV7-9
CARSLCYSSDSNQPQHF	TGTGCCAGAAGCTTGTGCTACAGCTCCGATAGCAATCAGCCCCAGCATTTT	TRBJ1-5	.	.	TRBV5-3
CASSLAIYGYTF	TGTGCCAGCAGCTTGGCCATCTATGGCTACACCTTC	TRBJ1-2	.	.	TRBV5-5
CASSLTSGGQNTQYF	TGTGCCAGCAGCCTAACTAGCGGGGGGCAGAATACGCAGTATTTT	TRBJ2-3	TRBD2	.	TRBV7-2
CASSQTAVSTQYF	TGTGCCAGCAGTCAGACCGCGGTCTCGACCCAGTACTTC	TRBJ2-5	.	.	TRBV2
CASSEGPRNTIYF	TGTGCCAGCAGTGAGGGCCCTCGGAACACCATATATTTT	TRBJ1-3	.	.	TRBV2
CASSRTGGNRNTIYF	TGTGCCAGCTCACGGACAGGGGGAAACAGAAACACCATATATTTT	TRBJ1-3	TRBD1	.	TRBV18
CASSYSASTLTDTQYF	TGTGCCAGCAGTTACTCGGCCTCAACCCTCACAGATACGCAGTATTTT	TRBJ2-3	.	.	TRBV6-5
CASSSGLAGVGEQYF	TGCGCCAGCAGCTCCGGACTAGCGGGAGTAGGCGAGCAGTACTTC	TRBJ2-7	TRBD2	.	TRBV5-1
CASSPGQGPYGYTF	TGTGCCAGCAGCCCCGGACAGGGGCCCTATGGCTACACCTTC	TRBJ1-2	TRBD1	.	TRBV4-2
CASSEGAVQPQHF	TGTGCCAGCAGTGAAGGGGCAGTCCAGCCCCAGCATTTT	TRBJ1-5	.	few	TRBV6-1
CASSEYVGGRNTGELFF	TGCGCCAGCAGTGAGTACGTGGGGGGGAGGAACACCGGGGAGCTGTTTTTT	TRBJ2-2	TRBD2	.	TRBV10-2
CASSLVRGDEQFF	TGTGCCAGCAGCTTGGTCAGGGGCGATGAGCAGTTCTTC	TRBJ2-1	.	.	TRBV11-3
CASGTGLYEQYF	TGTGCCAGCGGGACAGGGCTTTACGAGCAGTACTTC	TRBJ2-7	TRBD1	.	TRBV6-5
CASRGGNTEAFF	TGTGCCAGCAGGGGAGGGAACACTGAAGCTTTCTTT	TRBJ1-1	.	.	TRBV3-1/TRBV3-2
CASSRLQGGGQPQHF	TGTGCCAGCAGTAGACTGCAGGGGGGAGGACAGCCCCAGCATTTT	TRBJ1-5	TRBD1	.	TRBV2
CASSPLAGTYNSPLHF	TGCGCCAGCAGCCCACTCGCCGGGACTTATAATTCACCCCTCCACTTT	TRBJ1-6	.	.	TRBV4-3
CASSWGLAGETQYF	TGCGCCAGCAGCTGGGGACTAGCGGGAGAGACCCAGTACTTC	TRBJ2-5	TRBD2	.	TRBV5-1
CASTGTRGETQYF	TGTGCCAGCACCGGGACTAGGGGGGAGACCCAGTACTTC	TRBJ2-5	TRBD2	.	TRBV19
CASSRDRTYEQYF	TGTGCCAGCTCACGGGACAGAACCTACGAGCAGTACTTC	TRBJ2-7	TRBD1	.	TRBV18
CASSRGDSTDTQYF	TGCGCCAGCAGCCGCGGGGATAGCACAGATACGCAGTATTTT	TRBJ2-3	.	.	TRBV4-3
CASSSLSWTQPGNF	TGTGCCAGCAGCTCTTTATCGTGGACCCAACCCGGGAATTTT	TRBJ1-3	.	.	TRBV7-2